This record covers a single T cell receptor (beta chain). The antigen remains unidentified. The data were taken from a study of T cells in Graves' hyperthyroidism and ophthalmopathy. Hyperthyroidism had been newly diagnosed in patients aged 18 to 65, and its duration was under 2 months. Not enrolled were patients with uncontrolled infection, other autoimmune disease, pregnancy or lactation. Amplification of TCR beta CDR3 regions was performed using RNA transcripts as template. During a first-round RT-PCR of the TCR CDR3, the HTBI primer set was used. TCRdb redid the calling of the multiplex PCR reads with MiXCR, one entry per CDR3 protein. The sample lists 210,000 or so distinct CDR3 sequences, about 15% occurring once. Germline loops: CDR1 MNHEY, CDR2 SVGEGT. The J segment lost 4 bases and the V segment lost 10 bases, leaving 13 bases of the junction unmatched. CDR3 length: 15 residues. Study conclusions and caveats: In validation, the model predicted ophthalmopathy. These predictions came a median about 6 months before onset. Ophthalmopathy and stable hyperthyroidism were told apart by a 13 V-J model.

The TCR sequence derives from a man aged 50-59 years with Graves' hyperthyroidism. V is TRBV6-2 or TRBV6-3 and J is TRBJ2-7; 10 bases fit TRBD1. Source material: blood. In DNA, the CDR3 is TGTGCCAAAAGTTGCCCGGGACAGGGGAATTACGAGCAGTACTTC. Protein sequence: CAKSCPGQGNYEQYF.